This T cell receptor beta chain was identified during a study of control samples from healthy donors and cancer patients. Using immunoSEQ multiplex PCR, the repertoire was profiled, and TCRdb retains in-frame clones only, with some absent. The table records around 130,000 clones, roughly 90% of them present only once. Trimming pared 3 bases from V and 3 bases from J, leaving 9 bases between. This CDR3 spans 13 amino acids. This clonotype was obtained from a man aged 50-60 years in good health. Sample: blood. V is TRBV12-3 or TRBV12-4 and J is TRBJ2-7, with D unresolved. CDR3 sequence reads: CASSFNLIYEQYF. CDR3 DNA: TGTGCCAGCAGTTTCAATCTGATCTACGAGCAGTACTTC.